The 20 T cell receptor beta chains listed next were all sequenced from one sample in a study of blood T cell repertoires in COVID-19. Clones were sequenced by immunoSEQ multiplex PCR, and TCRdb holds only the in-frame ones, with some missing. The sample shows approximately 140,000 clones, around 87% of them seen only once. Sequencing input: PBMCs or T cells enriched from blood (not recorded which). The receptors shown here come from a woman in her 40s who had been exposed to COVID-19.

V usage is TRBV4-1 and J usage is TRBJ2-3; D might be TRBD2 (5 bases). V lost 1 base to trimming and J lost 4 bases, with 12 bases between them. The CDR3 consists of 15 residues. Per germline, CDR1 MGHRA and CDR2 YSYEKL. Here the CDR3 DNA reads TGCGCCAGCAGCCAAGGGACGGGAAGGGCAGATACGCAGTATTTT. Translating it yields CASSQGTGRADTQYF.

This sequence joins TRBV12-3 or TRBV12-4 and TRBJ1-2, with D perhaps matching TRBD1 (6 bases). This CDR3 comprises 12 residues. The V end lost 5 bases, the J end lost 7 bases, and 11 bases lay between the germline ends. The CDR3 loop reads CASSGAGVGYTF. CDR3 coding DNA: TGTGCCAGCAGTGGGGCAGGGGTTGGCTACACCTTC.

This chain links TRBV3-1 (or the pseudogene TRBV3-2) with TRBJ2-5, with 8 bases that match TRBD2. Germline-derived CDR1 and CDR2 are LGHDT and YNNKEL (reference sequence). Trimming took 3 bases from V and 5 from J; bases not matched to a gene: 8. This CDR3 region has 15 residues. CDR3 protein: CASSQRTGRAETQYF. CDR3 bases: TGTGCCAGCAGCCAGAGGACCGGGAGGGCGGAGACCCAGTACTTC.

The V gene is TRBV28, the J gene TRBJ2-7; 7 positions agree with TRBD2. The trim removed 2 bases at V and 3 bases at J, leaving 7 bases unmatched. Germline lookup yields CDR1 MDHEN and CDR2 SYDVKM. The CDR3 covers 15 residues. CDR3 region: CASSLKFLAVYEQYF. In nucleotides, the CDR3 is TGTGCCAGCAGTTTAAAGTTTCTAGCGGTCTACGAGCAGTACTTC.

The chain recombines TRBV2 with TRBJ1-1; weak D call: TRBD1 (6 bases). Germline-derived CDR1 and CDR2 are SNHLY and FYNNEI. The CDR3 runs 17 residues. Trimming removed 5 bases at V and 5 bases at J, with 24 bases between. CDR3: CASSPRSAGEIGTEAFF. CDR3 nucleotides: TGTGCCAGCAGTCCGAGGTCGGCAGGGGAGATAGGAACTGAAGCTTTCTTT.

The V and J genes are TRBV20-1 and TRBJ1-6; the D is unclear. Germline CDR1 is DFQATT and CDR2 is SNEGSKA (reference sequence). This CDR3 is built from 14 residues. Trimming shortened V by 3 bases and J by 9 bases, and 15 bases separated the two germline ends. CDR3 in amino acids: CSASSNIKSSPLHF. CDR3 in DNA: TGCAGTGCTAGTAGCAATATTAAGTCTTCACCCCTCCACTTT.

The rearrangement joins TRBV7-2 to TRBJ2-1, with TRBD2 matching 9 bases. The CDR3 sequence is 15 residues long. Germline V gene lookup returns CDR1 SGHTA and CDR2 FQGNSA. V shed 1 base and J 12 bases; nucleotides not matched to a gene: 10. This chain's CDR3 is CASSLGGSGRGVQFF. The CDR3 bases are TGTGCCAGCAGCTTAGGGGGTAGCGGGAGAGGGGTGCAGTTCTTC.

V and J are TRBV19 and TRBJ2-3; 9 positions agree with TRBD1. V shed 6 bases and J 1 base; nucleotides not matched to a gene: 8. CDR3 length equals 16 residues. Germline CDR1 is LNHDA and CDR2 is SQIVND (reference sequence). CDR3 nucleotide sequence: TGTGCCAGTAGCCGAACCGGGACAGGGCGCACAGATACGCAGTATTTT. Amino acids: CASSRTGTGRTDTQYF.

This rearrangement joins TRBV5-4 to TRBJ1-2; 8 bases map to TRBD1. The CDR3 length is 15 residues. Germline CDR1 is SGHNT and CDR2 is YYREEE (reference sequence). The trim removed 0 bases at V and 5 bases at J, leaving 6 bases unmatched. CDR3 in amino acids: CASSLAGRGLYGYTF. The CDR3 DNA is TGTGCCAGCAGCTTGGCCGGCAGGGGGCTTTATGGCTACACCTTC.

This clone turned up a few times. V usage is TRBV12-3 or TRBV12-4 and J usage is TRBJ1-2; D is undetermined. The germline V and J ends were trimmed by 7 bases and 10 bases, with 19 bases remaining between them. This CDR3 is 13 amino acids long. CDR3 sequence reads: CASTPSGEADYTF. Written as DNA, the CDR3 is TGTGCCAGCACTCCTAGTGGAGAGGCTGACTACACCTTC.

The chain couples TRBV7-2 to TRBJ2-7, with 7 bases identical to TRBD1. The CDR3 totals 14 residues. Germline values: CDR1 SGHTA, CDR2 FQGNSA. Germline trimming cut 7 bases from V and 4 bases from J; bases unmatched to any gene: 10. CDR3 nucleotide sequence: TGTGCCAGCAACGCCGGGACAGTACCTTACGAGCAGTACTTC. Translating it yields CASNAGTVPYEQYF.

The chain uses TRBV5-8 and TRBJ1-2, with 9 bases fitting TRBD1. Germline V lookup: CDR1 SGHTS, CDR2 YDEGEE. The length of the CDR3 is 14 residues. Unmatched junction bases numbered 9, after V lost 4 bases and J lost 8 bases. CDR3 residues: CASSTPTGGEGYTF. As DNA, the CDR3 is TGTGCCAGCAGCACCCCGACAGGGGGAGAAGGCTACACCTTC.

The chain combines TRBV29-1 with TRBJ1-1; D is unresolved. Trimming took 6 bases from V and 8 from J, leaving 10 bases between them. This CDR3 region has 10 residues. Germline V gene sequence: CDR1 SQVTM, CDR2 ANQGSEA. The CDR3: CSVATGEAFF. The CDR3, as DNA: TGCAGCGTCGCCACGGGGGAAGCTTTCTTT.

In its sample, this clone was seen a few times. The chain recombines TRBV5-1 with TRBJ1-5, with D uncertain. This CDR3 contains 13 residues. The V gene's germline CDR1 is SGHRS and CDR2 YFSETQ. Trimming cost V 4 bases and J 4 bases, with 9 bases left between them. The CDR3 DNA is TGCGCCAGCAGCGAACAGCCGAATCAGCCCCAGCATTTT. It yields the protein CASSEQPNQPQHF.

The gene calls are TRBV5-6 and TRBJ1-1; D unclear. The CDR3 runs to 13 residues. Trimming removed 9 bases from V and 3 bases from J, with 15 bases in between. CDR1 and CDR2 from the germline V gene are SGHDT and YYEEEE. The CDR3 DNA reads TGTGCCACAGCGGGCTTAGCGCACACTGAAGCTTTCTTT. Residues: CATAGLAHTEAFF.

This sequence joins TRBV6-5 and TRBJ1-1; D unclear. The V and J ends lost 7 bases and 0 bases respectively, with 15 bases between them. Germline CDR1 reads MNHEY; CDR2 reads SVGAGI. CDR3 length: 15 residues. CDR3 amino acids: CASTPGARMNTEAFF. The CDR3 nucleotides read TGTGCCAGCACCCCAGGCGCAAGGATGAACACTGAAGCTTTCTTT.

This chain joins TRBV25-1 and TRBJ1-5; TRBD1 aligns across 10 bases. Germline lookup yields CDR1 MGHDK and CDR2 SYGVNS. V gave up 4 bases and J gave up 3 bases; unmatched junction bases: 9. There are 17 residues in the CDR3. CDR3 nucleotides: TGTGCCAGCAGTGCCGAGGGGGGACAGGGGTACAATCAGCCCCAGCATTTT. Protein: CASSAEGGQGYNQPQHF.

V usage is TRBV2 and J usage is TRBJ2-7; 7 nucleotides align to TRBD2. Per germline, CDR1 SNHLY and CDR2 FYNNEI. The CDR3 is 13 residues long. V lost 7 bases and J lost 5; bases outside the gene matches: 8. CDR3 residues: CASKWGGPHEQYF. The CDR3 nucleotides are TGTGCCAGCAAGTGGGGGGGACCCCACGAGCAGTACTTC.

This sequence joins TRBV19 and TRBJ1-1; D not certain. The germline V gene has CDR1 LNHDA and CDR2 SQIVND (reference sequence). Between the trimmed V and J ends, which lost 3 bases and 10 bases, there was a span of 9 bases. This CDR3 has 11 residues. Here the CDR3 reads CASSISSRAFF. DNA for the CDR3: TGTGCCAGTAGTATTTCTTCTCGAGCTTTCTTT.

The table lists this clone with a few counts. The chain recombines TRBV27 with TRBJ2-1, with TRBD2 identical over 14 bases. This CDR3 contains 16 residues. V shed 5 bases, J shed 3 bases, and the junction held 3 bases outside the gene matches. Looked up from germline, CDR1 is MNHEY and CDR2 is SMNVEV (reference sequence). As DNA, the CDR3 is TGTGCCAGCAGTATTGGGACTAGCGGGGGCTACAATGAGCAGTTCTTC. Amino acids: CASSIGTSGGYNEQFF.